This passage covers 6 T cell receptor beta chains from one sample sequenced in a study of graft-versus-host responses after intestinal transplantation. Assay used: immunoSEQ multiplex PCR; TCRdb lists only in-frame clones, some missing. The profile shows about 57,000 clones, about 90% of them singletons. The specimen comprised PBMCs, sampled 26 days after transplant. The source of these receptors is a human patient who received an intestinal transplant, so some T cells may come from the graft donor.

The chain is built from TRBV7-6 and TRBJ2-1; D may be TRBD1 (6 bases). Germline loops: CDR1 SGHVS, CDR2 FNYEAQ. The V end lost 4 bases, the J end lost 4 bases, and 14 bases lay between the germline ends. The CDR3 consists of 15 residues. The CDR3 nucleotides are TGTGCCAGCAGCTCCAACAGGGTAGCGTACAATGAGCAGTTCTTC. Its protein product is CASSSNRVAYNEQFF.

The chain couples TRBV6-1 to TRBJ1-4, with no clear D. The V gene's germline CDR1 is MNHNS and CDR2 SASEGT. V dropped 3 bases and J dropped 7 bases, with 15 bases sitting between them. This CDR3 has 15 residues. DNA for the CDR3: TGTGCCAGCAGTGATTCCCCAGGCTCCGGTGAAAAACTGTTTTTT. Translation: CASSDSPGSGEKLFF.

This CDR3 is CASSETGQLWTEAFF. For the CDR3, the DNA is TGTGCCAGCAGTGAAACGGGACAGCTTTGGACTGAAGCTTTCTTT. This chain links TRBV6-1 with TRBJ1-1, with 7 bases identical to TRBD1. CDR1 MNHNS and CDR2 SASEGT come from the germline V gene. V gave up 2 bases and J gave up 5 bases; unmatched junction bases: 8. This CDR3 has 15 amino acids.

In this sample, this clone turned up once. The chain combines TRBV7-9 with TRBJ1-1, with D tentatively TRBD1 (6 bases). The CDR3 runs 14 residues. The V gene's germline CDR1 is SEHNR and CDR2 FQNEAQ (reference sequence). Trimming left V 4 bases short and J 0 bases short, with 9 bases between. In nucleotides, the CDR3 is TGTGCCAGCAGCTGGGACAATTTGAACACTGAAGCTTTCTTT. It yields the protein CASSWDNLNTEAFF. The full variable domain, in which reference TRBV7-9 and TRBJ1-1 provide the parts outside the CDR3, is DTGVSQNPRHKITKRGQNVTFRCDPISEHNRLYWYRQTLGQGPEFLTYFQNEAQLEKSRLLSDRFSAERPKGSFSTLEIQRTEQGDSAMYLCASSWDNLNTEAFFGQGTRLTVV.

The CDR3 loop is CASRGPGDNEQYV. For the CDR3, the DNA is TGTGCCAGCAGGGGGCCAGGGGACAACGAGCAGTACGTC. The chain joins TRBV5-4 to TRBJ2-7; tentatively, D is TRBD1 (6 bases). CDR3 size: 13 residues. Germline V gene sequence: CDR1 SGHNT, CDR2 YYREEE (reference sequence). The ends were cut back, 5 bases at V and 5 bases at J, with 14 bases in the middle.

This chain links TRBV5-1 with TRBJ1-3; D is unclear. This CDR3 is 15 amino acids long. V was cut by 7 bases and J by 4 bases, with 18 bases left in between. CDR1 SGHRS and CDR2 YFSETQ come from the germline V gene. CDR3 nucleotides: TGCGCCAGCTCCGGATCCGGCGCGGGCGGAAACACCATATATTTT. Protein sequence: CASSGSGAGGNTIYF.